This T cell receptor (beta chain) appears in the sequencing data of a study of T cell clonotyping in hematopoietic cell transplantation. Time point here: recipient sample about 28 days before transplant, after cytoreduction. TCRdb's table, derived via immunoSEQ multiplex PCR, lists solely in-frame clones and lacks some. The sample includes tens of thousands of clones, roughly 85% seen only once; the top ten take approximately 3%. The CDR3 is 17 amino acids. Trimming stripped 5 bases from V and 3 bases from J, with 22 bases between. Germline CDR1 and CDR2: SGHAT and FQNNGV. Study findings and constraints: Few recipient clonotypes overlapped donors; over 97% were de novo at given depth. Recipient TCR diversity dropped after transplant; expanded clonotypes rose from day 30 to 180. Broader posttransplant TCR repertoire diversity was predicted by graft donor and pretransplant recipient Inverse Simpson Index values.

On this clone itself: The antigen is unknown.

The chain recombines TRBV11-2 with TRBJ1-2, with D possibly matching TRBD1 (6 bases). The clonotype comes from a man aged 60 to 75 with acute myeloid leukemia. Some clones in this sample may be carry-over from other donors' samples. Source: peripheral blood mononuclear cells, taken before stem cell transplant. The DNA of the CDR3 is TGTGCCAGCAGCACACCGGGACTGACAGGAGGGGACTATGGCTACACCTTC. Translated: CASSTPGLTGGDYGYTF.